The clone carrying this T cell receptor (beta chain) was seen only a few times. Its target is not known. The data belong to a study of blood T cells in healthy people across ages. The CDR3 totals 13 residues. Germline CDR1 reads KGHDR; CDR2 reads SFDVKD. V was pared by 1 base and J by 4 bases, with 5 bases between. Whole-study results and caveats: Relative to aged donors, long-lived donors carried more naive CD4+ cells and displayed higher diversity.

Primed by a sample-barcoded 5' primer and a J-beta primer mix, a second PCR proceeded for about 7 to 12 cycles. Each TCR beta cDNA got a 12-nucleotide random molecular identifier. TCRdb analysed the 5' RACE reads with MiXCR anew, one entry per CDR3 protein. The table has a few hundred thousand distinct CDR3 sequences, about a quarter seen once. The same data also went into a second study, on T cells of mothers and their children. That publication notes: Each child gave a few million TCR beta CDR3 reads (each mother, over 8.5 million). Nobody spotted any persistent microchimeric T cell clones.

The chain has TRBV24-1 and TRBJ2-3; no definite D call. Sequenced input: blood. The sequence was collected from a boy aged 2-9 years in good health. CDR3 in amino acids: CATSDLSADTQYF. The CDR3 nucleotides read TGTGCCACCAGTGATTTATCGGCAGATACGCAGTATTTT.